These T cell receptor beta chains were read from a single sample in a study of T cells expressing NK-cell markers. For each CDR3 protein, TCRdb gives one entry from its re-call of the 5' RACE reads, without DNA. The sample is made up of around 470,000 distinct CDR3 sequences, and the top ten hold over 1.1% of it. The sample comprised blood T cells: a sorted CD56 or NKG2C T cell subset, CD4+ or CD8+ T cells, or bulk PBMC T cells (not recorded which). These receptors were obtained from a woman between 45 and 65 years old in good health. The CDR3 runs from the conserved cysteine through the conserved F or W. The order of the fields is CDR3 length, V gene, J gene, CDR3 protein.

CDR3 length: 12; V gene: TRBV12-3/TRBV12-4; J gene: TRBJ1-2; CDR3 protein: CASSRTGYGYTF
CDR3 length: 14; V gene: TRBV5-1; J gene: TRBJ2-5; CDR3 protein: CASSPGNSLETQYF
CDR3 length: 19; V gene: TRBV27; J gene: TRBJ2-2; CDR3 protein: CASSPHRSSGSTYTGELFF
CDR3 length: 14; V gene: TRBV3-1; J gene: TRBJ2-7; CDR3 protein: CASSQDLLAGGIYF
CDR3 length: 13; V gene: TRBV5-1; J gene: TRBJ1-1; CDR3 protein: CASSSQSDTEAFF
CDR3 length: 15; V gene: TRBV6-5; J gene: TRBJ2-1; CDR3 protein: CASNKGRASGRAQFF
CDR3 length: 17; V gene: TRBV12-3/TRBV12-4; J gene: TRBJ2-5; CDR3 protein: CASSLASPVRGRETQYF
CDR3 length: 15; V gene: TRBV5-1; J gene: TRBJ2-1; CDR3 protein: CASGAQSGPYNEQFF
CDR3 length: 15; V gene: TRBV12-3/TRBV12-4; J gene: TRBJ2-1; CDR3 protein: CASSSGTGGFAEQFF
CDR3 length: 13; V gene: TRBV7-6; J gene: TRBJ1-5; CDR3 protein: CASSLFGNQPQHF
CDR3 length: 11; V gene: TRBV24-1; J gene: TRBJ2-7; CDR3 protein: CATSDQNEQYF
CDR3 length: 12; V gene: TRBV30; J gene: TRBJ1-5; CDR3 protein: CAWEGRGQPQHF
CDR3 length: 15; V gene: TRBV18; J gene: TRBJ1-1; CDR3 protein: CASSPPGGLNTEAFF
CDR3 length: 15; V gene: TRBV9; J gene: TRBJ1-2; CDR3 protein: CASSVVGTGSYGYTF
CDR3 length: 15; V gene: TRBV10-3; J gene: TRBJ2-1; CDR3 protein: CAITPGGGRDNEQFF
CDR3 length: 13; V gene: TRBV20-1; J gene: TRBJ2-1; CDR3 protein: CSARVRGGNEQFF
CDR3 length: 12; V gene: TRBV15; J gene: TRBJ2-7; CDR3 protein: CATSRQSYEQYF
CDR3 length: 15; V gene: TRBV10-3; J gene: TRBJ1-1; CDR3 protein: CAISEAGARGTEAFF
CDR3 length: 14; V gene: TRBV5-1; J gene: TRBJ2-3; CDR3 protein: CASSQGSHADTQYF
CDR3 length: 12; V gene: TRBV12-3/TRBV12-4; J gene: TRBJ1-1; CDR3 protein: CASTAENTEAFF
CDR3 length: 13; V gene: TRBV10-1; J gene: TRBJ2-1; CDR3 protein: CASSERDSNEQFF
CDR3 length: 13; V gene: TRBV2; J gene: TRBJ2-1; CDR3 protein: CASRLRETGEQFF
CDR3 length: 11; V gene: TRBV29-1; J gene: TRBJ2-1; CDR3 protein: CSAASYNEQFF
CDR3 length: 15; V gene: TRBV4-1; J gene: TRBJ1-2; CDR3 protein: CASSLRSNTNYGYTF
CDR3 length: 13; V gene: TRBV25-1; J gene: TRBJ1-4; CDR3 protein: CASSDPGREKLFF
CDR3 length: 16; V gene: TRBV10-3; J gene: TRBJ2-2; CDR3 protein: CAISPIAGENTGELFF
CDR3 length: 15; V gene: TRBV11-2; J gene: TRBJ2-1; CDR3 protein: CASSSWRGIDNEQFF
CDR3 length: 12; V gene: TRBV2; J gene: TRBJ2-2; CDR3 protein: CASTPLSGELFF
CDR3 length: 16; V gene: TRBV4-1; J gene: TRBJ2-5; CDR3 protein: CASSQGGIGQQETQYF
CDR3 length: 14; V gene: TRBV20-1; J gene: TRBJ2-4; CDR3 protein: CSAKGGVTKNIQYF
CDR3 length: 16; V gene: TRBV20-1; J gene: TRBJ2-3; CDR3 protein: CSASGLAASAADTQYF
CDR3 length: 14; V gene: TRBV27; J gene: TRBJ2-3; CDR3 protein: CASNPGWASDTQYF
CDR3 length: 16; V gene: TRBV7-6; J gene: TRBJ2-3; CDR3 protein: CASSLVSTGSTDTQYF
CDR3 length: 15; V gene: TRBV5-1; J gene: TRBJ2-7; CDR3 protein: CASSSLASGIYEQYF
CDR3 length: 15; V gene: TRBV10-3; J gene: TRBJ2-7; CDR3 protein: CAIRRTSGSAYEQYF
CDR3 length: 15; V gene: TRBV4-1; J gene: TRBJ2-3; CDR3 protein: CASSQGGKYTDTQYF
CDR3 length: 15; V gene: TRBV3-1; J gene: TRBJ1-4; CDR3 protein: CASSQDRGGSEKLFF
CDR3 length: 12; V gene: TRBV29-1; J gene: TRBJ2-5; CDR3 protein: CSVAHRQETQYF
CDR3 length: 16; V gene: TRBV7-6; J gene: TRBJ1-1; CDR3 protein: CASSPQGGAMNTEAFF
CDR3 length: 15; V gene: TRBV30; J gene: TRBJ2-1; CDR3 protein: CAWRLAGGPLNEQFF
CDR3 length: 12; V gene: TRBV5-1; J gene: TRBJ1-2; CDR3 protein: CASSSTQYGYTF